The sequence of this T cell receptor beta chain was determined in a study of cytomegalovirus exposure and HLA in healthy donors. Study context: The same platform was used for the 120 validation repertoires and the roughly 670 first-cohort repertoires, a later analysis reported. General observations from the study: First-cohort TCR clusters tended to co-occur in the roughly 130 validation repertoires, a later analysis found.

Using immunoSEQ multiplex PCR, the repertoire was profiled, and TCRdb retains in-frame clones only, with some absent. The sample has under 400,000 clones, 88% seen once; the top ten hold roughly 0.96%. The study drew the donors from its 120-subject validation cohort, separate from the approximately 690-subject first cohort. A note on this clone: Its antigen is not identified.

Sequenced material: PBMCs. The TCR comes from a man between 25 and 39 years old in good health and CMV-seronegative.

In nucleotides, the CDR3 is TGCAGCGTTGAAGTCGTTAGCAACTACGAGCAGTACTTC. Its translation is CSVEVVSNYEQYF. The V and J genes are TRBV29-1 and TRBJ2-7; no definite D call. V dropped 1 base and J dropped 3 bases, with 10 bases sitting between them. The CDR3 contains 13 residues. In germline, CDR1 is SQVTM, CDR2 ANQGSEA.